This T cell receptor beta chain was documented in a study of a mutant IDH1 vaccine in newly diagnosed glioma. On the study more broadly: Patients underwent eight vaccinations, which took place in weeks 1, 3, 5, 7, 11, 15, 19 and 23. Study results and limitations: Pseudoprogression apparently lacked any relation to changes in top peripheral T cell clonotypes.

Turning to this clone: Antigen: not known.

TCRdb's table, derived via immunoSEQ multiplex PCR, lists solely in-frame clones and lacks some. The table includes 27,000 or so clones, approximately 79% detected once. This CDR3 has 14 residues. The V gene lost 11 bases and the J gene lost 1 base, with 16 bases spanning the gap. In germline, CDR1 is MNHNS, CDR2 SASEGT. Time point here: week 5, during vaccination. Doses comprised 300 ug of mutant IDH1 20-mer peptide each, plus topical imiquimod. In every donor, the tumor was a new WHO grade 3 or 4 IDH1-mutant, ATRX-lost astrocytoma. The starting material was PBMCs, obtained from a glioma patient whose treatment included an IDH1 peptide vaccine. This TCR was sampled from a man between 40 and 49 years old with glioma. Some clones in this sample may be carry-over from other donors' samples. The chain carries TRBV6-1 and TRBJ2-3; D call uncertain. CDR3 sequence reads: CAGSVQQGTDTQYF. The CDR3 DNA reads TGTGCCGGCTCGGTCCAGCAGGGCACAGATACGCAGTATTTT.